Described below is a single TCR beta chain sequence and its context. Its antigen remains undetermined. No base qualities exist here, and no much larger clone lies one base off it. The sample belongs to a study of cytomegalovirus exposure and HLA in healthy donors (TCRdb year 2017). For the wider study: In an earlier analysis of approximately 640 of the donors, 276 Gb of sequence data and 95 million to 130 million unique TCR beta sequences from some 170 million T cells were reported. The later analysis used no new phenotypic data to find candidate immune exposures, relying instead on TCR beta sequences and their occurrence across donors. Genome-wide SNP genotypes for about 65% of the 666 donors were used in a later genetic analysis, which treated that subset as a discovery cohort. The study used immunosequencing to profile the T cell repertoires of 666 subjects and linked those repertoires to cytomegalovirus serostatus. Donor age, sex, ethnicity and CMV serostatus were collected together with the repertoire data. The study was designed to test whether signatures of past pathogen exposure could be identified by cataloging public T cell receptors. To study patterns of TCR occurrence, a later analysis re-analyzed previously published TCR beta repertoires from several hundred donors and added high-resolution HLA genotyping. Of the roughly 430 genotyped donors, 65% to 90% fell in the genetic ancestry cluster associated with self-reported Caucasian donors. HLA typing included class I and class II loci at four-digit resolution. Typing coverage varied by locus: roughly 629-640 donors for A, B, C, DRB1 and DQB1; approximately 560 for DQA1; about 600 for DPA1; approximately 450 for DPB1. About 280 gigabases of sequencing data and approximately 85 million unique TCR sequences were included in an early release covering several hundred HLA-typed donors. A separate validation cohort of more than 100 different subjects was used in addition to the roughly 640-subject first cohort. Roughly 5 DR-DQ haplotypes were handled as single units for association and clustering, since linkage in the cohort was strong. All discovery cohort repertoires had been generated on a single sequencing platform. An earlier analysis of 450 to 750 of the donors used high-throughput TCR beta sequencing to judge whether each TCR beta V gene segment behaved as functional or pseudogenic. On average, 235,054 unique TCR beta nucleotide sequences were sequenced per donor among 350 to 400 genotyped donors of the cohort, with roughly 19% of those sequences being non-productive. To predict cytomegalovirus infection status, the study brought together high-throughput TCR immunosequencing, statistical association of individual TCRs with disease status, and machine learning. Results and caveats for the whole study, not just this receptor: Because counts were too low, 15 or so rarely observed V segments, including chromosome 9 orphons, were excluded from the earlier analysis of several hundred of the donors. HLA typing was unavailable for some donors at each locus, so association tests used only the typed subset. Cytomegalovirus status was reported to be diagnosed by the classifier with high specificity and sensitivity in both the original and validation cohorts. Assigning TCR associations to individual alleles was difficult when HLA alleles, especially DR and DQ, strongly co-occurred. While some public TCRs were present in many individuals, most TCR sequences turned up only very rarely across donors. In a later analysis, several top co-occurrence clusters were reported to appear linked to parvovirus B19, influenza, CMV and Epstein-Barr virus. An earlier analysis of 587 of the donors showed that most TCR beta V segments appeared in productive rearrangements either about 90% or about 30% of the time, which broadly matched IMGT annotations. The presence/absence analyses assumed that sequencing depth was roughly uniform across donors, and that assumption may not be true. The study listed 164 TCR beta chains as associated with cytomegalovirus. The authors suggested that the approach could potentially be generalized to other disease states and immunological phenotypes. A later analysis found that most CMV-associated TCR beta chains appeared HLA-restricted, with HLA associations seemingly driven largely by CMV exposure. A few of the identified cytomegalovirus-associated TCR beta chains were confirmed in vitro to be specific for cytomegalovirus antigens. At a false discovery rate of 0.05, a later analysis linked under 20,000 TCR beta sequences to specific HLA alleles. V-gene and J-gene trimming of TCR beta chains was associated with a missense DCLRE1C variant in a later genetic analysis, and the association was replicated in an independent cohort. In a later genetic analysis, fewer N-insertions in productive TCRs were reported among donors in an Asian-associated ancestry cluster than the roughly 670-donor mean. The cohort was sequenced for TCR beta chains only, and without alpha or paired-chain data the features that could be detected were limited. Correlated functional status among segregating V segments might reflect linkage disequilibrium, but an unknown experimental factor could not be ruled out. The sequencing pipeline was judged likely to have produced a cluster of highly shared sequence variants as a technical artifact. In a later analysis, TCR association rates were found to vary across HLA loci, with the most associated TCRs seen for DRB1 alleles and the fewest for HLA-C alleles. In a later analysis, HLA-associated TCR beta chains showed more clonal expansion and lower generation probabilities than non-associated chains that were equally common. The only immune exposure information available for the cohort was CMV serostatus. A further reported finding was that TCR beta sequences accurately predicted the HLA-A and HLA-B alleles for most subjects in the first cohort.

The cohort consisted of 600 or so healthy bone marrow donors. All cohort members were sampled while nominally healthy, although unrecorded immune exposures were likely present. The donor was CMV seronegative and was included in the group of several hundred seronegative cohort members. Each donor provided a peripheral blood sample, and peripheral blood mononuclear cells were used for TCR beta sequencing. Genomic DNA extraction from the blood cell samples was performed with the Qiagen DNeasy Blood Extraction Kit. Library creation used the immunoSEQ multiplex PCR assay. For the multiplex PCR, a mixture combining 60 forward primers for TCR Vbeta segments and 13 reverse primers for TCR Jbeta segments was used. A multiplex PCR assay on genomic DNA amplified the CDR3 region of rearranged TCR beta genes. The amplified TCR beta libraries were sequenced on the Illumina HiSeq System as 87-base-pair reads. For the original study's pipeline: A later analysis tallied tens of millions of unique TCR beta chains across the 660 or so repertoires, and approximately 9.9 million of those chains were shared by two or more donors. To remove PCR and sequencing errors, raw reads were error-corrected and collapsed into unique sequences using a nearest-neighbor algorithm that merged closely related sequences. CDR3 sequences were aligned to IMGT reference sequences to assign V, D and J gene segments. For a sequence to be retained, at least a six-nucleotide match to both a V gene segment and a J gene segment was required. Rearrangements were classified as productive when the CDR3 lacked stop codons and remained in frame with V and J, and all other rearrangements were classified as non-productive. CDR3 was defined according to IMGT convention as the region running from the second conserved V-encoded cysteine to the conserved J-encoded phenylalanine. The earlier analysis of 587 of the donors excluded any sequence lacking an unambiguous match to a single V gene segment. In an earlier analysis of 587 of the donors, V segments were called functional above 56.7% productive rearrangements and were called segregating when the between-donor standard deviation exceeded 5%. To diagnose cytomegalovirus status from the catalog of TCR beta chain sequences, a statistical classification framework was built. In a later analysis, V and J genes were assigned by comparing TCR nucleotide sequences against IMGT/GENE-DB human TR gene sequences. In a later analysis, CDR3 sequences and most-parsimonious VDJ recombination scenarios were assigned using the TCRdist pipeline. In a later analysis, every TCR beta chain was defined by the combination of its CDR3 amino acid sequence and its V-gene family, and reads without a unique V-gene family were dropped. To address suspected cross-contamination and a sequencing artifact, a later analysis removed 450 to 700 highly shared, low-generation-probability nucleotide sequences. In a later analysis, a clonal expansion index for each public chain was calculated from normalized within-repertoire ranks of inferred template counts. In a later analysis, generation probabilities were computed using a VDJ recombination model fitted to out-of-frame rearrangements, and the results were checked against IGoR. Hypergeometric tests were used in a later analysis to score TCR-TCR, TCR-HLA and TCR-CMV co-occurrence, with a repertoire-size bias correction applied to the TCR pairs. In a later analysis, false discovery rates were estimated by permuting HLA or CMV assignments 20 times. In a later analysis, co-occurring TCRs were grouped with DBSCAN, and TCRdist sequence similarity was added when clustering was performed within HLA-allele-positive subsets. For co-occurrence clustering, repertoires with fewer than 30,000 or more than 120,000 public chains were excluded, along with several repertoires with anomalous nucleotide sharing. TCRdb provides this immuneACCESS table in a form limited to in-frame rearrangements. Some clones are lacking; in checked studies, under half of them reflect an unresolved V gene, and why the rest are absent is not known. V and J calls and clone size are as listed in that table; D and trimming were resolved from the DNA. Recorded for this sample are approximately 110,000 clones; 73% of them occurred a single time. Clones ranked in the top ten supply around 4.1% of the sample.

The source material was PBMCs. This sequence originates from a woman aged 40 to 50 in good health and CMV-seronegative.

The DNA sequence is given as TGCGCCAGGAAACAGGGGAAAAGGGGCACTGAAGCTTTCTTT. It is translated as CARKQGKRGTEAFF. The sequence joins TRBV23-1 to TRBJ1-1, with 7 bases matching TRBD1. TRBV23-1 is an open reading frame, and its role is uncertain. V and J are trimmed by 9 bases and 4 bases, and the gene matches miss 11 bases of the junction. From cysteine to phenylalanine, the CDR3 is 14 amino acids long. Only the CDR3 portion is preserved as DNA: 42 bases, with reading frame beginning at the first base.